This TCR beta chain was captured in a study of blood T cell repertoires in COVID-19. Study overall: There were acute and convalescent COVID-19 samples, and they came from the United States, Italy and Spain. T cells, B-cell-depleted T cells, or PBMCs supplied cDNA or gDNA.

The table came from immunoSEQ multiplex PCR; TCRdb's copy has only in-frame clones and leaves some out. The sample comprises around 47,000 clones, roughly 87% of which are singletons, and 20% to 30% rests with the top ten. This clone was picked up a small number of times. Germline assignment: CDR1 MDHEN and CDR2 SYDVKM. This CDR3 has 14 residues. V gave up 2 bases and J gave up 2 bases, with 10 bases separating them. The chain employs TRBV28 and TRBJ2-7, with TRBD1 as a possible D gene (6 bases). The clonotype originates from a woman aged 80 or older in a cohort sampled during active or convalescent COVID-19. Sequences were obtained from peripheral blood. The chain's CDR3 is CASSLRQAAYEQYF. The CDR3 coding sequence is TGTGCCAGCAGTTTAAGACAGGCAGCCTACGAGCAGTACTTC. Complete variable domain (other parts from reference TRBV28 and TRBJ2-7): DVKVTQSSRYLVKRTGEKVFLECVQDMDHENMFWYRQDPGLGLRLIYFSYDVKMKEKGDIPEGYSVSREKKERFSLILESASTNQTSMYLCASSLRQAAYEQYFGPGTRLTVT.